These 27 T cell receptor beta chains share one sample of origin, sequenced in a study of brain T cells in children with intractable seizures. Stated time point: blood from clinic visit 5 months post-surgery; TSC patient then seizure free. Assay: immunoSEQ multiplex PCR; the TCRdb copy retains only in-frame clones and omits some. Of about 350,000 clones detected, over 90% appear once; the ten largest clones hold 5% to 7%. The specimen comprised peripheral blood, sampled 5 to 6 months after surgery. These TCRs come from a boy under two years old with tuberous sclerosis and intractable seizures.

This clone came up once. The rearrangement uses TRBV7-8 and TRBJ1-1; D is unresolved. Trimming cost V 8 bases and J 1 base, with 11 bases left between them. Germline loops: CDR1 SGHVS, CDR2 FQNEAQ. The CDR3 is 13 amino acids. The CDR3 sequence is CASGVARNTEAFF. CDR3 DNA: TGTGCCAGCGGGGTCGCCAGGAACACTGAAGCTTTCTTT.

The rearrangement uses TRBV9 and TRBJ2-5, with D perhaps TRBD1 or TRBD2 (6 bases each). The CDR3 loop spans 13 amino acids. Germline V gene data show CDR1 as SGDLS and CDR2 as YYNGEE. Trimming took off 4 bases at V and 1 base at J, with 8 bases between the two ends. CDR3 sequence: CASSWGAQETQYF. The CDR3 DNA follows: TGTGCCAGCAGCTGGGGGGCCCAAGAGACCCAGTACTTC.

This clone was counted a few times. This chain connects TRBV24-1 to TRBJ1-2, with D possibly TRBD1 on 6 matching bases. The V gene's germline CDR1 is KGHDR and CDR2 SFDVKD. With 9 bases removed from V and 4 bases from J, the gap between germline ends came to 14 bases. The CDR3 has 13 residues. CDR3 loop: CATAGEPGYGYTF. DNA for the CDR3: TGTGCCACCGCAGGGGAACCTGGCTATGGCTACACCTTC.

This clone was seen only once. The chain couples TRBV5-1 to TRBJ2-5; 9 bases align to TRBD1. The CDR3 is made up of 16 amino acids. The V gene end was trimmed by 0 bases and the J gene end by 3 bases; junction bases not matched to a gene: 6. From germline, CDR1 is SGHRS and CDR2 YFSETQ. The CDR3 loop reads CASSLGTGAGKETQYF. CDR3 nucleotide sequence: TGCGCCAGCAGCTTGGGGACAGGGGCCGGGAAAGAGACCCAGTACTTC.

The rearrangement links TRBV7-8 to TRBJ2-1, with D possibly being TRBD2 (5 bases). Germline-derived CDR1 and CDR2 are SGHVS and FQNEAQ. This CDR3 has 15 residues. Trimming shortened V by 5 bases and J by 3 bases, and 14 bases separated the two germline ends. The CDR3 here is CASSAGLVYYNEQFF. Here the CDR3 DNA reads TGTGCCAGCAGCGCCGGACTGGTATACTACAATGAGCAGTTCTTC.

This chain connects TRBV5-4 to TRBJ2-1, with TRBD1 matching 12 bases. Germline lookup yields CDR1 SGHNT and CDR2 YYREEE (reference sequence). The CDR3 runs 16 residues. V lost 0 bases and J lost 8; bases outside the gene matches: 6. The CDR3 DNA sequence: TGTGCCAGCAGCTTGGGAACGGGACAGGGGGCTTATGAGCAGTTCTTC. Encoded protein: CASSLGTGQGAYEQFF.

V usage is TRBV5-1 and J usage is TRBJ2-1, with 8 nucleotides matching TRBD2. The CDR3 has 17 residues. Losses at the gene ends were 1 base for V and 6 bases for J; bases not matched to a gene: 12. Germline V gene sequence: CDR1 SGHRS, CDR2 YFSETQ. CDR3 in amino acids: CASSLFSGNGFGNEQFF. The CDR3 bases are TGCGCCAGCAGCTTGTTTAGCGGGAATGGTTTCGGCAATGAGCAGTTCTTC.

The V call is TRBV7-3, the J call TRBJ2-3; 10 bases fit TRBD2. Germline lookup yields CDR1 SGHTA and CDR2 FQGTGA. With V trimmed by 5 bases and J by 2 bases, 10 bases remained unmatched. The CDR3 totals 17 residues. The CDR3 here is CASSRTGLAAYTDTQYF. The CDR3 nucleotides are TGTGCCAGCAGCAGAACAGGACTAGCGGCTTACACAGATACGCAGTATTTT.

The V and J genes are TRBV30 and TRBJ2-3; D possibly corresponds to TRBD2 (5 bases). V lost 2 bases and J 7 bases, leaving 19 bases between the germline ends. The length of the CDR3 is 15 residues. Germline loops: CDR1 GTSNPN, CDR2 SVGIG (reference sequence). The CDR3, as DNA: TGTGCCTGGAGTTGGGATGGATCACGGGGAAATACGCAGTATTTT. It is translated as CAWSWDGSRGNTQYF.

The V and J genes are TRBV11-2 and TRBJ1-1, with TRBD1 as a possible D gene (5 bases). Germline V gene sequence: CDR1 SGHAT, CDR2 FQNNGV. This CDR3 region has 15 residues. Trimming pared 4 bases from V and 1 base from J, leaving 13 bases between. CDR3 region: CASSSVDGGNTEAFF. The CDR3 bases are TGTGCCAGCAGCTCCGTGGACGGGGGGAACACTGAAGCTTTCTTT.

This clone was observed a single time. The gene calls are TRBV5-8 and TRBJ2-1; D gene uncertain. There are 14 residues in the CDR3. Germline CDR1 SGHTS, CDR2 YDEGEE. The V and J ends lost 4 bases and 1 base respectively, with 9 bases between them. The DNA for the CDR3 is TGTGCCAGCAGCCGTGAAATTTCCTACAATGAGCAGTTCTTC. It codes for CASSREISYNEQFF.

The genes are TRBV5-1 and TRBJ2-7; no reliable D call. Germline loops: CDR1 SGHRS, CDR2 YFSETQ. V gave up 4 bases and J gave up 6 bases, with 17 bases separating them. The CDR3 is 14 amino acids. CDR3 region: CASSGSLRSIEQYF. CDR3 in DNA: TGCGCCAGCAGCGGGTCCCTAAGGAGCATCGAGCAGTACTTC.

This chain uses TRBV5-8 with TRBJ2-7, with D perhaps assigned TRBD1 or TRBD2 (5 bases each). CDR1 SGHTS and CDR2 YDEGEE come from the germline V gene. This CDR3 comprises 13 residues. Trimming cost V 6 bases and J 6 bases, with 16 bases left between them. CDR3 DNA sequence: TGTGCCAGCAAAAGGACACTAGGTGGCGAGCAGTACTTC. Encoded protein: CASKRTLGGEQYF.

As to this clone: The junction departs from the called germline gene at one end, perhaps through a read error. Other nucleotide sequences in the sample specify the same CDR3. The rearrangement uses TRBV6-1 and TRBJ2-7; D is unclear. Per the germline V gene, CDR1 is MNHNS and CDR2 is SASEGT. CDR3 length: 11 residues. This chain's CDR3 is CASREGYEQYF. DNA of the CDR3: TGTGCCAGCAGGGAAGGGTACGAGCAGTACTTC.

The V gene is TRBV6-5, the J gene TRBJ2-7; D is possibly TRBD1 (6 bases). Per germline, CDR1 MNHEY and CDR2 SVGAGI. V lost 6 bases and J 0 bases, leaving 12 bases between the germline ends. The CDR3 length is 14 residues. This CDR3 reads CASSPGQLSYEQYF. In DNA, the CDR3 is TGTGCCAGCAGCCCCGGACAGCTCTCCTACGAGCAGTACTTC.

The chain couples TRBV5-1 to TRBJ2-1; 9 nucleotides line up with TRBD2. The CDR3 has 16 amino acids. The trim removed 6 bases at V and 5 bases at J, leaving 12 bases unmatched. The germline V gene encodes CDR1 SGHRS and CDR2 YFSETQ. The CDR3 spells CASTSGIAGVHNEQFF. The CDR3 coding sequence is TGCGCCAGCACCAGCGGAATAGCGGGGGTACACAATGAGCAGTTCTTC.

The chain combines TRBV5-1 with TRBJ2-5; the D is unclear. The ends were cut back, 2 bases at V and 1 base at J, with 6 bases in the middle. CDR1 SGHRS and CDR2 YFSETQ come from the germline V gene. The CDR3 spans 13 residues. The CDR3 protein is CASSFTLQETQYF. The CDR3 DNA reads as TGCGCCAGCAGCTTTACGCTCCAAGAGACCCAGTACTTC.

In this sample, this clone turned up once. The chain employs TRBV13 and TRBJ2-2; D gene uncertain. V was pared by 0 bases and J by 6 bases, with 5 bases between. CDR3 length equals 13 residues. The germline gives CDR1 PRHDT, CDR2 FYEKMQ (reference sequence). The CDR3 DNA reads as TGTGCCAGCAGCTTAGGGGAGTCCGGGGAGCTGTTTTTT. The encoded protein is CASSLGESGELFF.

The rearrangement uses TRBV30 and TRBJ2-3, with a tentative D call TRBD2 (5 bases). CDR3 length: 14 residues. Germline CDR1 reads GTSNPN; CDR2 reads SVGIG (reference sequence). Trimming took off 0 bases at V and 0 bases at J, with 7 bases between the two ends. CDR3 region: CAWSVQRSTDTQYF. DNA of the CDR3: TGTGCCTGGAGTGTACAGCGGAGCACAGATACGCAGTATTTT.

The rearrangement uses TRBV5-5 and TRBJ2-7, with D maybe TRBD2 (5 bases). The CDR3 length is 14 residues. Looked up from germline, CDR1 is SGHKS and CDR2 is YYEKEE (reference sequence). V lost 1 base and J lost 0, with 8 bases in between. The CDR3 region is CASSLKGSSYEQYF. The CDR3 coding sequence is TGTGCCAGCAGCTTGAAAGGGAGCTCCTACGAGCAGTACTTC.

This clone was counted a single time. CDR3 protein: CASSEGRAGPRETQYF. DNA of the CDR3: TGTGCCAGCAGTGAAGGGCGGGCAGGACCTAGGGAGACCCAGTACTTC. This chain connects TRBV6-1 to TRBJ2-5, with a possible D match to TRBD2 (5 bases). The CDR3 runs 16 residues. Germline lookup yields CDR1 MNHNS and CDR2 SASEGT. V was shortened by 1 base and J by 5 bases, with 17 bases between the two germline ends.

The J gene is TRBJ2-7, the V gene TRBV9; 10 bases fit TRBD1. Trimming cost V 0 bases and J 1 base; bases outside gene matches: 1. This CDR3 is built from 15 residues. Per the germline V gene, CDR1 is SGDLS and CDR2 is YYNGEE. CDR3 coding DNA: TGTGCCAGCAGCGTAGGACAGGGGGCTTCCTACGAGCAGTACTTC. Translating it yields CASSVGQGASYEQYF. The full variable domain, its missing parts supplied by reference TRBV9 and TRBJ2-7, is DSGVTQTPKHLITATGQRVTLRCSPRSGDLSVYWYQQSLDQGLQFLIQYYNGEERAKGNILERFSAQQFPDLHSELNLSSLELGDSALYFCASSVGQGASYEQYFGPGTRLTVT.

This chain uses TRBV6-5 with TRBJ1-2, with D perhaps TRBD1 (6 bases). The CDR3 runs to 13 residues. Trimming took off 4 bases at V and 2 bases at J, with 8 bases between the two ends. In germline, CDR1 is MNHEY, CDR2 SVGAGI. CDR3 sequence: CASSSGVNYGYTF. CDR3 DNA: TGTGCCAGCAGTTCAGGGGTGAACTATGGCTACACCTTC.

CDR3 amino acids: CASSSRGQSYEQYF. The CDR3 DNA reads as TGTGCCAGCAGCTCAAGGGGACAGTCCTACGAGCAGTACTTC. The chain has TRBV5-8 and TRBJ2-7; 7 nucleotides line up with TRBD1. Per the germline V gene, CDR1 is SGHTS and CDR2 is YDEGEE. V dropped 3 bases and J dropped 1; count of bases not matched to a gene: 4. The CDR3 has 14 residues.

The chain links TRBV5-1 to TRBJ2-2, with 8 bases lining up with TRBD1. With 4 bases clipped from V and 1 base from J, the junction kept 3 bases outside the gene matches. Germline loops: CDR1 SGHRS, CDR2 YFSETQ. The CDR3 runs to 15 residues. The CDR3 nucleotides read TGCGCCAGCAGCCGGGACAGGAAGAACACCGGGGAGCTGTTTTTT. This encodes CASSRDRKNTGELFF.

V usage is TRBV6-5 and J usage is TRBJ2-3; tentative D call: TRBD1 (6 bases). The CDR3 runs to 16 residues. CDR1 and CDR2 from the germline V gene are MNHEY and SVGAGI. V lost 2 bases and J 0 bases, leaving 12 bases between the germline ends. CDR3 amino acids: CASSYVGTPSTDTQYF. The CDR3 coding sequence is TGTGCCAGCAGTTACGTAGGGACACCTAGCACAGATACGCAGTATTTT.

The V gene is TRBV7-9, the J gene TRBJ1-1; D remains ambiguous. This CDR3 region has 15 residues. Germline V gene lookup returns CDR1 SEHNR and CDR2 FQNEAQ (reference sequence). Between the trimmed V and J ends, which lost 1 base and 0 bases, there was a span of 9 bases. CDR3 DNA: TGTGCCAGCAGCTTAGTCGACGCGCTGAACACTGAAGCTTTCTTT. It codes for CASSLVDALNTEAFF. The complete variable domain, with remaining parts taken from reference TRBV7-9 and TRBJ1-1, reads DTGVSQNPRHKITKRGQNVTFRCDPISEHNRLYWYRQTLGQGPEFLTYFQNEAQLEKSRLLSDRFSAERPKGSFSTLEIQRTEQGDSAMYLCASSLVDALNTEAFFGQGTRLTVV.